Presented here are 29 T cell receptor beta chains from one specimen sequenced in a study of cytotoxic CD8 clonotypes in ibrutinib-treated CLL. Assay used: immunoSEQ multiplex PCR; TCRdb lists only in-frame clones, some missing. The table has about 140,000 clones, more than 85% seen once. Sequences were derived from PBMCs, sampled after 12 months of ibrutinib treatment. The receptors shown here come from a human donor with chronic lymphocytic leukemia.

The chain links TRBV9 to TRBJ2-7, with D maybe TRBD2 (6 bases). The V end was cut by 0 bases, the J end by 0 bases, with 10 bases between. The CDR3 is 15 amino acids. Germline CDR1 SGDLS, CDR2 YYNGEE. As DNA, the CDR3 is TGTGCCAGCAGCGTAGGGACGGGAGCCTCCTACGAGCAGTACTTC. Protein product: CASSVGTGASYEQYF.

J is TRBJ2-7 and V is TRBV7-9; 7 nucleotides match TRBD1. CDR3 length: 15 amino acids. J gave up 0 bases and V 3 bases, and 5 bases lay outside the gene matches. The germline CDR1 and CDR2 sequences are SEHNR and FQNEAQ (reference sequence). The CDR3 region has the DNA TGTGCCAGCAGCTTCTCGGGACAGACCTCCTACGAGCAGTACTTC. Amino acid sequence: CASSFSGQTSYEQYF.

This clone occurred once. CDR3 sequence reads: CASSQTSGRFHEQFF. CDR3 bases: TGTGCCAGTAGTCAGACTAGCGGGAGATTCCATGAGCAGTTCTTC. The chain is built from TRBV19 and TRBJ2-1, with 12 bases lining up with TRBD2. CDR1 and CDR2 (germline): LNHDA, SQIVND (reference sequence). The CDR3 sequence is 15 residues long. V dropped 5 bases and J dropped 8; count of bases not matched to a gene: 7.

This chain uses TRBV15 with TRBJ2-2; D gene unclear. There are 14 residues in the CDR3. The germline V and J ends were trimmed by 1 base and 4 bases, with 7 bases remaining between them. The germline CDR1 and CDR2 sequences are LNHNV and YYDKDF (reference sequence). CDR3 nucleotide sequence: TGTGCCACCAGCAGAGTGGGTGTCACCGGGGAGCTGTTTTTT. Translated, it gives CATSRVGVTGELFF.

In its sample, this clone was seen a few times. This chain links TRBV27 with TRBJ1-4, with TRBD1 as a possible D gene (5 bases). Germline V gives CDR1 MNHEY, CDR2 SMNVEV (reference sequence). Deletions cut 10 bases from V and 6 bases from J, with 15 bases between. The CDR3 is 13 amino acids. Here the CDR3 reads CATGPGTDEKLFF. The CDR3 DNA is TGTGCCACCGGACCCGGGACGGATGAAAAACTGTTTTTT. The whole variable domain, remainder taken from reference TRBV27 and TRBJ1-4, is EAQVTQNPRYLITVTGKKLTVTCSQNMNHEYMSWYRQDPGLGLRQIYYSMNVEVTDKGDVPEGYKVSRKEKRNFPLILESPSPNQTSLYFCATGPGTDEKLFFGSGTQLSVL.

The chain links TRBV28 to TRBJ2-7, with D tentatively TRBD2 (6 bases). The CDR3 is made up of 14 amino acids. With 8 bases removed from V and 4 bases from J, the gap between germline ends came to 18 bases. Germline V CDR1 and CDR2: MDHEN, SYDVKM. The CDR3 loop is CASLPLAGRYEQYF. CDR3 nucleotide sequence: TGTGCCAGCCTTCCTCTTGCGGGACGGTACGAGCAGTACTTC.

This sequence joins TRBV6-5 and TRBJ2-2; D possibly corresponds to TRBD1 (5 bases). The ends were cut back, 4 bases at V and 6 bases at J, with 9 bases in the middle. This CDR3 is 13 amino acids long. Per germline, CDR1 MNHEY and CDR2 SVGAGI. The CDR3 sequence is CASSFWGAGELFF. The CDR3 region has the DNA TGTGCCAGCAGTTTTTGGGGCGCCGGGGAGCTGTTTTTT.

This chain joins TRBV11-2 and TRBJ2-7; 11 bases align to TRBD1. CDR1 and CDR2 (germline): SGHAT, FQNNGV. The junction had 3 bases not matched to a gene; V was cut back by 3 bases and J by 2 bases. The CDR3 spans 15 residues. The CDR3 protein is CASSFAGQGAYEQYF. CDR3 DNA sequence: TGTGCCAGCAGCTTTGCGGGACAGGGGGCCTACGAGCAGTACTTC.

The V gene is TRBV6-5, the J gene TRBJ1-2; 9 nucleotides match TRBD1. The CDR3 is made up of 12 amino acids. With V trimmed by 8 bases and J by 7 bases, 5 bases remained unmatched. Germline CDR1 reads MNHEY; CDR2 reads SVGAGI. The CDR3 DNA follows: TGTGCCAGCGGGACAGGGTATAGTGGCTACACCTTC. This encodes CASGTGYSGYTF.

The CDR3 bases are TGTGCCAGCAGTGAAGCGCCCGTCGCCTACGAGCAGTACTTC. Protein product: CASSEAPVAYEQYF. This rearrangement joins TRBV6-1 to TRBJ2-7; unclear D gene. Germline assignment: CDR1 MNHNS and CDR2 SASEGT. CDR3 length: 14 residues. V shed 0 bases and J shed 2 bases, with 8 bases lying between them.

This clone was counted between two and nine times. The chain links TRBV6-6 to TRBJ1-5, with TRBD1 as a possible D gene (5 bases). This CDR3 spans 14 amino acids. V lost 6 bases and J 2 bases, leaving 11 bases between the germline ends. Germline assignment: CDR1 MNHNY and CDR2 SVGAGI (reference sequence). CDR3: CASRPGTGNQPQHF. The CDR3 nucleotides read TGTGCCAGCAGACCAGGGACGGGCAATCAGCCCCAGCATTTT.

The chain joins TRBV6-5 to TRBJ2-7; D might be TRBD1 (6 bases). The V end was cut by 6 bases, the J end by 6 bases, with 15 bases between. Per the germline V gene, CDR1 is MNHEY and CDR2 is SVGAGI. The length of the CDR3 is 13 residues. CDR3 coding DNA: TGTGCCAGCAGCCACCTCACAGGGACCGAGCAGTACTTC. Translation gives CASSHLTGTEQYF.

This chain joins TRBV30 and TRBJ1-4; a possible D gene is TRBD1 (5 bases). The CDR3 sequence is 13 residues long. V dropped 8 bases and J dropped 8 bases, with 18 bases sitting between them. Germline V CDR1 and CDR2: GTSNPN, SVGIG (reference sequence). The CDR3 loop is CAANGARGEKLFF. Here the CDR3 DNA reads TGTGCCGCAAACGGGGCGCGGGGGGAAAAACTGTTTTTT.

The chain couples TRBV10-3 to TRBJ1-1, with a weak D call TRBD1 (6 bases). The CDR3 loop spans 14 amino acids. Trimming stripped 10 bases from V and 1 base from J, with 16 bases between. CDR1 is ENHRY, CDR2 SYGVKD, per germline. The CDR3, as DNA: TGTGCCACTGGGATGGGGGCGCCGAACACTGAAGCTTTCTTT. Residues: CATGMGAPNTEAFF.

This clone was recorded only once. The rearrangement uses TRBV2 and TRBJ2-6, with D unclear. Deletions cut 6 bases from V and 1 base from J, with 10 bases between. The V gene's germline CDR1 is SNHLY and CDR2 FYNNEI. This CDR3 contains 15 residues. This CDR3 is CASRKQPSGANVLTF. DNA of the CDR3: TGTGCCAGCAGGAAACAGCCGTCTGGGGCCAACGTCCTGACTTTC.

Here the CDR3 DNA reads TGTGCCAGCAGCCCGTCGTTCCGCGAGCAGTACTTC. This gives the protein CASSPSFREQYF. The chain has TRBV7-9 and TRBJ2-7; no clear D gene. Between the trimmed V and J ends, which lost 5 bases and 6 bases, there was a span of 11 bases. The V gene's germline CDR1 is SEHNR and CDR2 FQNEAQ (reference sequence). There are 12 residues in the CDR3.

V and J are TRBV5-8 and TRBJ1-4, with D unclear. CDR3 size: 14 residues. Trimming shortened V by 4 bases and J by 4 bases, and 11 bases separated the two germline ends. The germline CDR1 and CDR2 sequences are SGHTS and YDEGEE. CDR3 region: CASSPVPGNEKLFF. The CDR3 bases are TGTGCCAGCAGCCCCGTACCGGGTAATGAAAAACTGTTTTTT.

V gene TRBV7-8 combines with J gene TRBJ1-5, with D uncertain. V shed 4 bases and J shed 7 bases, with 20 bases lying between them. The CDR3 loop spans 16 amino acids. In germline, CDR1 is SGHVS, CDR2 FQNEAQ. The CDR3: CASSSTHIPFGQPQHF. DNA of the CDR3: TGTGCCAGCAGCTCCACCCACATCCCGTTCGGCCAGCCCCAGCATTTT.

The chain combines TRBV4-2 with TRBJ2-1, with 11 nucleotides matching TRBD1. The CDR3 extends over 16 amino acids. The germline V gene has CDR1 LGHNA and CDR2 YNFKEQ. The ends lost 0 bases at V and 7 bases at J; junction bases unmatched: 5. The CDR3, as DNA: TGTGCCAGCAGCCAAGATGGACAGGGGGCAAATAATGAGCAGTTCTTC. Translated: CASSQDGQGANNEQFF.

J is TRBJ1-1 and V is TRBV9; a possible D gene is TRBD1 (5 bases). Germline CDR1 and CDR2: SGDLS and YYNGEE. The CDR3 is 15 residues long. Trimming removed 4 bases from V and 4 bases from J, with 17 bases in between. The CDR3 spells CASSPYSGWGTEAFF. The CDR3 DNA is TGTGCCAGCAGCCCTTACTCAGGGTGGGGCACTGAAGCTTTCTTT.

To note about this clone: This may be a read error, as it is one base from a much larger clone. The same CDR3 can be traced to other DNA sequences in this sample. The DNA of the CDR3 is TGTGCCAGCAGTTACGGCCGGAGAAACACTGAAGCTTTCTTT. Amino acid sequence: CASSYGRRNTEAFF. The chain joins TRBV6-5 to TRBJ1-1; D call uncertain. This CDR3 region has 14 residues. The V gene's germline CDR1 is MNHEY and CDR2 SVGAGI. V lost 2 bases to trimming and J lost 2 bases, with 9 bases between them.

The chain employs TRBV28 and TRBJ1-1, with D perhaps TRBD1 (5 bases). Germline lookup yields CDR1 MDHEN and CDR2 SYDVKM. CDR3 length equals 14 residues. Deletions cut 3 bases from V and 3 bases from J, with 11 bases between. CDR3 sequence: CASSLGREDTEAFF. CDR3 sequence (DNA): TGTGCCAGCAGTTTGGGCAGGGAGGACACTGAAGCTTTCTTT.

The V gene is TRBV6-5, the J gene TRBJ1-2, with no clear D. Germline V lookup: CDR1 MNHEY, CDR2 SVGAGI. Deletions cut 2 bases from V and 3 bases from J, with 10 bases between. This CDR3 is 14 amino acids long. The chain's CDR3 is CASSYGTFDYGYTF. The CDR3 DNA reads as TGTGCCAGCAGTTACGGCACCTTTGACTATGGCTACACCTTC.

This chain uses TRBV19 with TRBJ2-2; D is unresolved. The ends were cut back, 3 bases at V and 0 bases at J, with 8 bases in the middle. CDR1 is LNHDA and CDR2 is SQIVND in the germline V gene (reference sequence). This CDR3 has 15 residues. The CDR3 sequence: CASSIRSANTGELFF. The CDR3 bases are TGTGCCAGTAGTATCCGATCAGCGAACACCGGGGAGCTGTTTTTT.

The genes are TRBV6-5 and TRBJ1-2, with D unclear. The CDR3 spans 14 residues. The germline CDR1 and CDR2 sequences are MNHEY and SVGAGI. V gave up 5 bases and J gave up 4 bases, with 14 bases separating them. In DNA, the CDR3 is TGTGCCAGCAGTGCCACAACAGTGCCCTATGGCTACACCTTC. This translates into CASSATTVPYGYTF.

Details on this clone: Sequence at one end of the junction differs from germline and may be a read error. The V gene is TRBV7-7, the J gene TRBJ2-3; a weak D match, TRBD1 (5 bases). Germline V CDR1 and CDR2: SSHAT, FNYEAQ (reference sequence). The CDR3 length is 14 residues. This CDR3 is CASSLGQDTDTQYF. CDR3 DNA: TGTGCTAGCAGCTTAGGACAAGACACAGATACGCAGTATTTT. The full variable domain, in which reference TRBV7-7 and TRBJ2-3 provide the parts outside the CDR3, is GAGVSQSPRYKVTKRGQDVTLRCDPISSHATLYWYQQALGQGPEFLTYFNYEAQPDKSGLPSDRFSAERPEGSISTLTIQRTEQRDSAMYRCASSLGQDTDTQYFGPGTRLTVL.

The chain recombines TRBV27 with TRBJ2-7; D is perhaps TRBD2 (5 bases). The CDR3 contains 16 residues. The ends were cut back, 3 bases at V and 3 bases at J, with 18 bases in the middle. Per the germline V gene, CDR1 is MNHEY and CDR2 is SMNVEV (reference sequence). CDR3 amino acids: CASSFYPSSGFYEQYF. CDR3 in DNA: TGTGCCAGCAGTTTTTACCCTTCGAGCGGATTCTACGAGCAGTACTTC.

The chain links TRBV6-1 to TRBJ2-7; D is unresolved. CDR3 length: 12 residues. Germline CDR1 MNHNS, CDR2 SASEGT. V was trimmed by 5 bases and J by 5 bases, leaving 10 bases between them. The CDR3 DNA follows: TGTGCCAGCAGTCCAACACGACACGAGCAGTACTTC. It codes for CASSPTRHEQYF.

This rearrangement joins TRBV12-5 to TRBJ2-2; D might be TRBD1 (5 bases). The CDR3 has 15 residues. The germline V gene has CDR1 LGHNT and CDR2 FRNRAP. With 2 bases removed from V and 5 bases from J, the gap between germline ends came to 12 bases. Here the CDR3 DNA reads TGTGCTAGTGGTTTGCTTCAGGGTTATACCGGGGAGCTGTTTTTT. Translating it yields CASGLLQGYTGELFF.